This is a list of T cell receptor beta chains from one sample in a study of T-cell memory formation after mild COVID-19. TCRdb re-called the 5' RACE reads through MiXCR, storing one row per CDR3 protein. This table has about 600,000 distinct CDR3 sequences, 20% to 25% appearing once. Sequenced sample: PBMCs or a T cell subset sorted from them (not recorded which). Receptor source: an adult woman who had mild COVID-19 (a few samples of this study predate the infection). Cell type and time point are not known. CDR3s leave out the opening cysteine and the closing phenylalanine or tryptophan. Fields, in order: V gene, J gene, CDR3 protein.

TRBV20-1	TRBJ2-1	SARSHGNNEQF
TRBV18	TRBJ2-7	ASSPRAGGLREQY
TRBV30	TRBJ1-2	AGYGNYGYT
TRBV12-3/TRBV12-4	TRBJ1-2	ASLGVQGADYGYT
TRBV6-2/TRBV6-3	TRBJ2-5	ASSYGLAGVETQY
TRBV20-1	TRBJ2-1	SAIVAGGLNEQF
TRBV18	TRBJ2-1	ASSLNKAYNEQF
TRBV7-9	TRBJ2-1	ASTLLAATMPQF
TRBV6-5	TRBJ2-7	ASSSDRGFPYEQY
TRBV29-1	TRBJ2-7	SVLSGGYAYEQY
TRBV20-1	TRBJ2-7	SARDGWDRSYEQY
TRBV12-3/TRBV12-4	TRBJ1-2	ASSLLRAWGYT
TRBV6-2/TRBV6-3	TRBJ2-3	ASQGPTDTQY
TRBV6-2/TRBV6-3	TRBJ2-1	ASSYSNLQLPYNEQF
TRBV12-3/TRBV12-4	TRBJ1-2	ASSFREYGYT
TRBV7-8	TRBJ2-1	ASSLVETQGQF
TRBV14	TRBJ2-7	ASSQPGQGAHEQY
TRBV7-8	TRBJ1-2	ASSSDSFYGYT
TRBV18	TRBJ2-3	ASPEGSSTDTQY
TRBV12-3/TRBV12-4	TRBJ2-1	ASSLGGQGVSEQF
TRBV27	TRBJ2-7	ANNRVGAYEQY
TRBV4-3	TRBJ1-1	ASSHHPKDLRIAF
TRBV29-1	TRBJ1-2	SVEINYGYT
TRBV4-2	TRBJ2-5	ASSRNLAGVQETQY
TRBV10-3	TRBJ2-1	AISEVSNNEQF
TRBV12-3/TRBV12-4	TRBJ2-5	ASSPQGEYQETQY
TRBV7-8	TRBJ2-3	ASSLTLGRSTDTQY
TRBV6-1	TRBJ1-4	ASTGGLGTGKEKLF
TRBV15	TRBJ2-6	ATSRATSGANVLT
TRBV21-1	TRBJ1-5	ASSILENQPQH
TRBV9	TRBJ2-5	ASSVSAGEETQY
TRBV12-3/TRBV12-4	TRBJ2-2	ASSFRGQGNTGELF
TRBV11-2	TRBJ2-2	ASTSGGRKNTGELF
TRBV5-1	TRBJ2-7	ASSSWTGAPEQY
TRBV5-1	TRBJ2-3	ASSLDGGSSGKGY
TRBV20-1	TRBJ2-1	SARTSGGYNEQF
TRBV7-8	TRBJ2-2	ASSRGLALSTGELF
TRBV3-1	TRBJ2-1	ASSQDPGYNEQF
TRBV29-1	TRBJ1-2	SVEVKGRYGYT
TRBV6-5	TRBJ2-5	ASSYFKGTSGQETQY
TRBV6-5	TRBJ2-1	ASSSRTSGSDEQF
TRBV9	TRBJ2-2	ASSVVGRRTTNTGELF
TRBV20-1	TRBJ2-5	SARITSGKETQY
TRBV12-3/TRBV12-4	TRBJ1-2	ASSRFGGLVRGYT
TRBV10-3	TRBJ1-2	AISESWDRDGYT
TRBV4-2	TRBJ1-5	ASSQAGGQPQH